The 18 T cell receptor beta chains listed next were all sequenced from one sample in a study of T cell repertoires in cytomegalovirus infection. TCRdb re-derived calls from the reads in MiXCR, one entry per CDR3 protein. In the table there are approximately 150,000 distinct CDR3 sequences, roughly 17% of which are singletons. The sample was CD8+ T cells from PBMCs. These receptors all stem from a human donor in good health (CMV status not recorded). Some clones in this sample may be carry-over from other donors' samples.

This clonotype has just a few counts. The CDR3: CSARESTYGNTGELFF. CDR3 nucleotides: TGCAGTGCTAGAGAATCTACCTACGGAAACACCGGGGAGCTGTTTTTT. The rearrangement joins TRBV20-1 to TRBJ2-2; D remains unclear. This CDR3 spans 16 amino acids. Germline V gene data show CDR1 as DFQATT and CDR2 as SNEGSKA (reference sequence). Deletions cut 0 bases from V and 2 bases from J, with 13 bases between.

The rearrangement uses TRBV7-6 and TRBJ2-2, with no clear D. Trimming removed 5 bases at V and 5 bases at J, with 6 bases between. The CDR3 is 12 residues long. CDR1 and CDR2 (germline): SGHVS, FNYEAQ. The CDR3 protein is CASSGSTGELFF. The CDR3 DNA sequence: TGTGCCAGCAGCGGTTCTACCGGGGAGCTGTTTTTT.

CDR3 sequence reads: CASSSRLAGTEETQYF. The CDR3 DNA follows: TGTGCCAGCAGCTCCAGATTAGCGGGGACGGAAGAGACCCAGTACTTC. V and J are TRBV7-8 and TRBJ2-5; TRBD2 agrees at 8 bases. Germline V gene sequence: CDR1 SGHVS, CDR2 FQNEAQ. V shed 4 bases and J 3 bases; nucleotides not matched to a gene: 10. This CDR3 has 16 residues. The whole variable domain, remainder taken from reference TRBV7-8 and TRBJ2-5, is GAGVSQSPRYKVAKRGQDVALRCDPISGHVSLFWYQQALGQGPEFLTYFQNEAQLDKSGLPSDRFFAERPEGSVSTLKIQRTQQEDSAVYLCASSSRLAGTEETQYFGPGTRLLVL.

This clonotype appeared a few times. This rearrangement joins TRBV27 to TRBJ2-5; TRBD2 aligns across 7 bases. Looked up from germline, CDR1 is MNHEY and CDR2 is SMNVEV (reference sequence). J was trimmed by 5 bases and V by 2 bases; bases with no gene match: 8. The length of the CDR3 is 15 residues. The CDR3 spells CASSLNGGRFETQYF. The CDR3 DNA reads as TGTGCCAGCAGTTTAAACGGCGGGAGATTTGAGACCCAGTACTTC.

The chain couples TRBV6-2 or TRBV6-3 to TRBJ2-7; a weak D match, TRBD2 (6 bases). Deletions cut 1 base from V and 0 bases from J, with 7 bases between. The length of the CDR3 is 14 residues. Germline V CDR1 and CDR2: MNHEY, SVGEGT. The CDR3 DNA reads as TGTGCCAGCAGTTACTTCGGGAGCTCCTACGAGCAGTACTTC. Encoded protein: CASSYFGSSYEQYF.

The chain links TRBV6-4 to TRBJ2-6, with D tentatively TRBD1 (6 bases). The CDR3 totals 16 residues. Trimming cost V 7 bases and J 0 bases, with 13 bases left between them. Germline assignment: CDR1 MRHNA and CDR2 SNTAGT. The CDR3 protein is CASTRTADSGANVLTF. The CDR3 nucleotides are TGTGCCAGCACTAGGACAGCCGACTCTGGGGCCAACGTCCTGACTTTC.

This clonotype has more than one count but fewer than ten. A much larger clone sits a single nucleotide away, making a read error possible. The chain carries TRBV28 and TRBJ2-3; unclear D gene. Trimming removed 2 bases at V and 0 bases at J, with 6 bases between. The germline V gene has CDR1 MDHEN and CDR2 SYDVKM. This CDR3 has 14 amino acids. Here the CDR3 reads CASSLMGSTDTQYF. The CDR3 bases are TGTGCCAGCAGTTTAATGGGAAGCACAGATACGCAGTATTTT.

This chain joins TRBV10-3 and TRBJ2-7; maybe TRBD1 (6 bases). Trimming removed 0 bases at V and 4 bases at J, with 16 bases between. CDR3 length equals 16 residues. Per the germline V gene, CDR1 is ENHRY and CDR2 is SYGVKD. This chain's CDR3 is CAISESGSPQGYEQYF. Here the CDR3 DNA reads TGTGCCATCAGTGAGTCGGGAAGCCCACAGGGTTACGAGCAGTACTTC.

This clonotype was seen many times. The chain employs TRBV7-2 and TRBJ2-7, with unresolved D. Germline loops: CDR1 SGHTA, CDR2 FQGNSA. With 4 bases removed from V and 6 bases from J, the gap between germline ends came to 10 bases. The CDR3 has 12 residues. CDR3 protein: CASSYIGSEQYF. CDR3 nucleotide sequence: TGTGCCAGCAGCTACATAGGTAGCGAGCAGTACTTC.

At least ten counts were recorded for this clonotype. The rearrangement joins TRBV7-9 to TRBJ1-3; D gene ambiguous. V was shortened by 4 bases and J by 8 bases, with 15 bases between the two germline ends. This CDR3 has 14 residues. Looked up from germline, CDR1 is SEHNR and CDR2 is FQNEAQ (reference sequence). The chain's CDR3 is CASSYTQGRHTIYF. In DNA, the CDR3 is TGTGCCAGCAGCTATACCCAAGGAAGGCACACCATATATTTT. Full variable domain (missing parts from reference TRBV7-9 and TRBJ1-3): DTGVSQNPRHKITKRGQNVTFRCDPISEHNRLYWYRQTLGQGPEFLTYFQNEAQLEKSRLLSDRFSAERPKGSFSTLEIQRTEQGDSAMYLCASSYTQGRHTIYFGEGSWLTVV.

This clonotype was detected only a few times. The gene calls are TRBV28 and TRBJ2-7; no clear D gene. The CDR3 is 16 amino acids. The V gene lost 4 bases and the J gene lost 5 bases, with 21 bases spanning the gap. CDR1 MDHEN and CDR2 SYDVKM come from the germline V gene. CDR3 bases: TGTGCCAGCAGTTATGCCCTTCAAATAGGCGTGCACGAGCAGTACTTC. Translating gives CASSYALQIGVHEQYF.

This clonotype occurred a few times. The chain uses TRBV7-2 and TRBJ2-7, with D possibly being TRBD1 (5 bases). Per the germline V gene, CDR1 is SGHTA and CDR2 is FQGNSA. V lost 2 bases to trimming and J lost 1 base, with 18 bases between them. CDR3 length: 17 residues. The CDR3 reads CASSLRWGSQPSYEQYF. The CDR3 DNA reads as TGTGCCAGCAGCTTAAGGTGGGGCAGCCAACCTTCCTACGAGCAGTACTTC. The variable domain in full, completed from reference TRBV7-2 and TRBJ2-7, reads GAGVSQSPSNKVTEKGKDVELRCDPISGHTALYWYRQSLGQGLEFLIYFQGNSAPDKSGLPSDRFSAERTGGSVSTLTIQRTQQEDSAVYLCASSLRWGSQPSYEQYFGPGTRLTVT.

The chain uses TRBV6-2 or TRBV6-3 and TRBJ2-2; D remains unclear. CDR3 length: 16 amino acids. The V gene lost 2 bases and the J gene lost 0 bases, with 10 bases spanning the gap. The germline CDR1 and CDR2 sequences are MNHEY and SVGEGT. CDR3 DNA sequence: TGTGCCAGCAGTTACCCGACGGATTCGAACACCGGGGAGCTGTTTTTT. Translation: CASSYPTDSNTGELFF.

A few counts support this clonotype. The chain has TRBV6-2 or TRBV6-3 and TRBJ2-1; D call uncertain. Per germline, CDR1 MNHEY and CDR2 SVGEGT. V was trimmed by 7 bases and J by 5 bases, leaving 12 bases between them. The CDR3 has 13 amino acids. Written as DNA, the CDR3 is TGTGCCAGCACCCCGACCAGAAACAATGAGCAGTTCTTC. It encodes CASTPTRNNEQFF.

The chain links TRBV4-3 to TRBJ2-1; 12 bases map to TRBD2. Germline V gene lookup returns CDR1 LGHNA and CDR2 YSLEER. There are 16 residues in the CDR3. The V and J ends lost 2 bases and 8 bases, in that order; junction bases with no gene match: 7. Here the CDR3 reads CASSQLPSGRAHEQFF. In nucleotides, the CDR3 is TGCGCCAGCAGCCAACTGCCTAGCGGGAGGGCCCATGAGCAGTTCTTC.

There are a few counts of this clonotype. The chain recombines TRBV7-9 with TRBJ2-1, with a possible D match to TRBD1 (5 bases). The V gene lost 5 bases and the J gene lost 5 bases, with 22 bases spanning the gap. There are 17 residues in the CDR3. Germline-derived CDR1 and CDR2 are SEHNR and FQNEAQ (reference sequence). CDR3 region: CASSPTDTATDHNEQFF. The CDR3 nucleotides read TGTGCCAGCAGCCCGACAGATACTGCTACAGACCACAATGAGCAGTTCTTC.

This sequence joins TRBV2 and TRBJ2-1, with a possible D match to TRBD1 (6 bases). Trimming took off 3 bases at V and 8 bases at J, with 17 bases between the two ends. This CDR3 is 15 amino acids long. The germline V gene has CDR1 SNHLY and CDR2 FYNNEI. The CDR3, as DNA: TGTGCCAGCAGTGAGTTTGAGCGCCAGGGGCATGAGCAGTTCTTC. Translation gives CASSEFERQGHEQFF.

This clonotype was counted only a few times. The chain combines TRBV14 with TRBJ2-7, with no clear D. Germline values: CDR1 SGHDN, CDR2 FVKESK. Trimming took 0 bases from V and 3 from J, leaving 15 bases between them. The CDR3 extends over 16 amino acids. CDR3 bases: TGTGCCAGCAGCCAAGAGGCAGGCCATCTCTACTACGAGCAGTACTTC. This sequence encodes CASSQEAGHLYYEQYF. The whole variable domain, remainder taken from reference TRBV14 and TRBJ2-7, is EAGVTQFPSHSVIEKGQTVTLRCDPISGHDNLYWYRRVMGKEIKFLLHFVKESKQDESGMPNNRFLAERTGGTYSTLKVQPAELEDSGVYFCASSQEAGHLYYEQYFGPGTRLTVT.